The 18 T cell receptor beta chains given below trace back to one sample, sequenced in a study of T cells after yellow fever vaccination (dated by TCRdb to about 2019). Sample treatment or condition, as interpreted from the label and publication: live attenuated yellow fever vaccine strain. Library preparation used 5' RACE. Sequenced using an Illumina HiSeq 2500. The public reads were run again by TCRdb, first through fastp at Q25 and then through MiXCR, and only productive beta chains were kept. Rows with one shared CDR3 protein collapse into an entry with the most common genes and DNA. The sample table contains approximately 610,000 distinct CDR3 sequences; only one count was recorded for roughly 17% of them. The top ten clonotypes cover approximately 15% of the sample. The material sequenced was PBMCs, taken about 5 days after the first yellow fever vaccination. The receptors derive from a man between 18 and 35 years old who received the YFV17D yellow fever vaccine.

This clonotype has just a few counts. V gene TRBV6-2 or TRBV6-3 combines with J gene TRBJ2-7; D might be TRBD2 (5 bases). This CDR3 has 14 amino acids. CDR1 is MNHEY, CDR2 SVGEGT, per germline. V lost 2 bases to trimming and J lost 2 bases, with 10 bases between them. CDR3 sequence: CASSYGGRAYEQYV. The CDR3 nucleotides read TGTGCCAGCAGTTACGGAGGTCGCGCCTACGAGCAGTACGTC.

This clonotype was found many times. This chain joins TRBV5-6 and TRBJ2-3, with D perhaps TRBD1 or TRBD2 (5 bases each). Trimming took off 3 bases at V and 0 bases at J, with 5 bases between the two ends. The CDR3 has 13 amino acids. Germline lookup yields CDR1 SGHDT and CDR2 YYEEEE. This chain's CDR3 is CASSWGSTDTQYF. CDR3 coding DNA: TGTGCCAGCAGCTGGGGGAGCACAGATACGCAGTATTTT.

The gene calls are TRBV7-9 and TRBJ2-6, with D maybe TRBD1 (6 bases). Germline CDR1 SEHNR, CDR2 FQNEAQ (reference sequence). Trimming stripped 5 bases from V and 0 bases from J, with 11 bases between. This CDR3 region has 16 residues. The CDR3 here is CASSPQGISGANVLTF. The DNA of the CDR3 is TGTGCCAGCAGCCCCCAGGGGATCTCTGGGGCCAACGTCCTGACTTTC.

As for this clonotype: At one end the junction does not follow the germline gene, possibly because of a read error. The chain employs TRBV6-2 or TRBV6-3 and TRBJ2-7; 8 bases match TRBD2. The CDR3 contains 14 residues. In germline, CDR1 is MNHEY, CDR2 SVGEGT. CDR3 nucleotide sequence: TGTGCCTGCAGTCCCCTAGCGGGTGTCCACGAGCAGTACTTC. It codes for CACSPLAGVHEQYF.

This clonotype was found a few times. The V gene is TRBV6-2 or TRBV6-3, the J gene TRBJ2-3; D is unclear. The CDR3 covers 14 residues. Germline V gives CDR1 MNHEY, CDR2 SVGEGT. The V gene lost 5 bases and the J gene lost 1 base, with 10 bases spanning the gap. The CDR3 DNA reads TGTGCCAGCAGTCGACGTACAGGCACAGATACGCAGTATTTT. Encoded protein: CASSRRTGTDTQYF.

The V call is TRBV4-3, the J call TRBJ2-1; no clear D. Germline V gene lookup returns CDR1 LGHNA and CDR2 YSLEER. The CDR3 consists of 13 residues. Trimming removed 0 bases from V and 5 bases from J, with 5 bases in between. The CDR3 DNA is TGCGCCAGCAGCCAAGAAGTGGACAATGAGCAGTTCTTC. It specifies CASSQEVDNEQFF.

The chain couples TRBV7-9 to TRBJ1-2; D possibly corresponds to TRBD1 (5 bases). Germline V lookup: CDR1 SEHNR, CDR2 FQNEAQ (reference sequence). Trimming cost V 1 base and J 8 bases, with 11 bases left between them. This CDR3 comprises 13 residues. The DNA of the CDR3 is TGTGCCAGCAGCTTAGAAAGGGGAAAAGGCTACACCTTC. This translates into CASSLERGKGYTF.

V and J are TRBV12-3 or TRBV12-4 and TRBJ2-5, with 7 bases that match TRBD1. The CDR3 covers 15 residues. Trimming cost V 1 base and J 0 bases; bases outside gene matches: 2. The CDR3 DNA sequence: TGTGCCAGCAGTTTAGGGACAGGTCACCAAGAGACCCAGTACTTC. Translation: CASSLGTGHQETQYF.

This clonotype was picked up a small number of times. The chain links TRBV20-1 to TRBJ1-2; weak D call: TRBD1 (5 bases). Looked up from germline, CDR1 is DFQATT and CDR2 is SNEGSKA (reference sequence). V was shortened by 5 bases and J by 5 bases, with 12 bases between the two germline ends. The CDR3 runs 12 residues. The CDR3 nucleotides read TGCAGTGCTCCTGACAGTCTGTATGGCTACACCTTC. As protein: CSAPDSLYGYTF.

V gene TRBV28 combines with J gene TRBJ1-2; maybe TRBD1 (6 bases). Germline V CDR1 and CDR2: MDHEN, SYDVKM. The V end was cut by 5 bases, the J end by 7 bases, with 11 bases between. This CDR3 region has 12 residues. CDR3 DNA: TGTGCCAGCAGTACGCCGACAGGTGGCTACACCTTC. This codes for CASSTPTGGYTF.

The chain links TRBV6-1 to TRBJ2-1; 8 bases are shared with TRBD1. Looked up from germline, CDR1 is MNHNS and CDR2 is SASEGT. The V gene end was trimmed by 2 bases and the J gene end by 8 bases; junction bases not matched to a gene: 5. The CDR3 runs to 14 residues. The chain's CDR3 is CASSEWTGRDEQFF. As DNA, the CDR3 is TGTGCCAGCAGTGAATGGACAGGGCGGGATGAGCAGTTCTTC.

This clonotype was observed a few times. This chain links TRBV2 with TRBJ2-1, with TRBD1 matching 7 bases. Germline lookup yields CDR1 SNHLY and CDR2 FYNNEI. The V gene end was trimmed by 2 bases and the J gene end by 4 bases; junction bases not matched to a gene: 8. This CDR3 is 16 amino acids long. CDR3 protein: CASSEPRTGPYNEQFF. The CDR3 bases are TGTGCCAGCAGTGAACCCCGGACAGGACCTTACAATGAGCAGTTCTTC.

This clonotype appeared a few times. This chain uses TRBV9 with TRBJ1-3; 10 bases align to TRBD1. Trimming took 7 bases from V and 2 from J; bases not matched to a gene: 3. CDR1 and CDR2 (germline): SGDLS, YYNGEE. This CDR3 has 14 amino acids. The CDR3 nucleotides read TGTGCCAGCGGGACAGGGGCGGCTGGAAACACCATATATTTT. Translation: CASGTGAAGNTIYF.

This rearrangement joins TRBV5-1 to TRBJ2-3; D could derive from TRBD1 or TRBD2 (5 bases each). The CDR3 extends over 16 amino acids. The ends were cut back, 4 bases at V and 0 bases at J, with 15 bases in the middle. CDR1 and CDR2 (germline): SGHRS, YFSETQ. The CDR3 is CASSLWGSTSTDTQYF. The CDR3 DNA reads TGCGCCAGCAGCCTCTGGGGGAGTACTAGCACAGATACGCAGTATTTT.

Written as DNA, the CDR3 is TGTGCCAGCAGCGGGGTAACTCAAGGTGGCTACACCTTC. Amino acid sequence: CASSGVTQGGYTF. This rearrangement joins TRBV5-5 to TRBJ1-2, with D unclear. This CDR3 region has 13 residues. With 4 bases removed from V and 7 bases from J, the gap between germline ends came to 14 bases. Germline CDR1 and CDR2: SGHKS and YYEKEE (reference sequence).

This CDR3 reads CASSAGGGFNQPQHF. CDR3 nucleotide sequence: TGTGCCAGCAGCGCCGGAGGGGGCTTCAATCAGCCCCAGCATTTT. This chain links TRBV7-6 with TRBJ1-5; 7 bases align to TRBD1. CDR3 length: 15 amino acids. CDR1 is SGHVS and CDR2 is FNYEAQ in the germline V gene. V lost 5 bases, J lost 3 bases, and 7 bases stayed unmatched.

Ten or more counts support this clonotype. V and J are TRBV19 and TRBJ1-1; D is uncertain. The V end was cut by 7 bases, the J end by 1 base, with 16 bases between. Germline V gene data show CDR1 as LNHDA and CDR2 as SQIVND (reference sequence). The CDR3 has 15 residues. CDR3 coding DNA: TGTGCCAGTATCCCCGGGTTGGGGAGGAACACTGAAGCTTTCTTT. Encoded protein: CASIPGLGRNTEAFF.

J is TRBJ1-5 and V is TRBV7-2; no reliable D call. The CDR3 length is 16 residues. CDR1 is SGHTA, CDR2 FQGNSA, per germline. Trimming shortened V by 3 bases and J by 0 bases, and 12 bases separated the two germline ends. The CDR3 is CASSLSGGYSNQPQHF. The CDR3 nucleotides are TGTGCCAGCAGCTTGTCCGGAGGATATAGCAATCAGCCCCAGCATTTT.